Below, 17 T cell receptor beta chains from the same sample are listed, as sequenced in a study of CXCR3-negative and CXCR3-positive naive CD8 T cells. General study findings and limits: CXCR3-positive naive cells carried more hydrophobic TRB CDR3s than CXCR3-negative ones.

Their antigens remain unidentified. UMI labels and 5' RACE were used to prepare the TRB cDNA libraries. Reanalyzing the 5' RACE reads, TCRdb keeps one entry per CDR3 protein, without DNA. The table for this sample gives around 88,000 distinct CDR3 sequences. The source material was naive CXCR3+ CD8+ T cells from blood. As for subset: CD45RO-CCR7+CD27+CD95- naive CD8+ T cells expressing CXCR3 (TNR3+). These receptors all come from a human donor in good health. Some clones in this sample may be carry-over from other donors' samples.

Here the CDR3 reads CASSPELIQETQYF. This rearrangement joins TRBV7-9 to TRBJ2-5. CDR1 and CDR2 from the germline V gene are SEHNR and FQNEAQ (reference sequence). The CDR3 length is 14 residues.

The gene calls are TRBV9 and TRBJ2-5; without DNA, the TCRdb call of TRBD1 cannot be checked. The CDR3 sequence is 13 residues long. CDR1 and CDR2 (germline): SGDLS, YYNGEE. CDR3 region: CASGDVGPGAQYF.

This CDR3 is CSARDPRASYNEQFF. V usage is TRBV20-1 and J usage is TRBJ2-1; TCRdb designates TRBD1, a call that cannot be tested without DNA. Germline V CDR1 and CDR2: DFQATT, SNEGSKA (reference sequence). The CDR3 consists of 15 residues.

The J gene is TRBJ1-2, the V gene TRBV7-2; TCRdb's D call, TRBD1, is unchecked because there is no DNA. CDR1 is SGHTA and CDR2 is FQGNSA in the germline V gene. The CDR3 spans 17 residues. The CDR3 protein is CASSLAPQGWADYGYTF.

The J gene is TRBJ2-7, the V gene TRBV20-1; TCRdb designates TRBD1, a call that cannot be tested without DNA. Germline V gene lookup returns CDR1 DFQATT and CDR2 SNEGSKA (reference sequence). This CDR3 contains 13 residues. CDR3: CSARDRHTYEQYF.

The chain joins TRBV29-1 to TRBJ1-5; lacking DNA, the TRBD1 call made by TCRdb goes unchecked. Germline V gene data show CDR1 as SQVTM and CDR2 as ANQGSEA. The CDR3 has 12 residues. CDR3: CSVRTSNQPQHF.

The J gene is TRBJ2-7, the V gene TRBV6-5. Germline V gene sequence: CDR1 MNHEY, CDR2 SVGAGI. The CDR3 is made up of 13 amino acids. CDR3 sequence: CASSYIPRNEQYF.

This chain uses TRBV29-1 with TRBJ2-7; checking the TCRdb D call of TRBD1 is not possible without DNA. There are 15 residues in the CDR3. Germline V lookup: CDR1 SQVTM, CDR2 ANQGSEA. The CDR3 loop reads CSVEDWTGNTYEQYF.

The chain carries TRBV7-6 and TRBJ1-5; TCRdb outputs TRBD1, but without DNA this stays unchecked. Germline CDR1 SGHVS, CDR2 FNYEAQ. This CDR3 is built from 17 residues. The CDR3: CASSYGLGAWSNQPQHF.

The chain links TRBV7-9 to TRBJ2-5; without DNA, the TCRdb call of TRBD2 cannot be checked. Germline loops: CDR1 SEHNR, CDR2 FQNEAQ (reference sequence). The length of the CDR3 is 17 residues. CDR3 sequence reads: CASSFPPDVAFQETQYF.

This rearrangement joins TRBV12-3 or TRBV12-4 to TRBJ2-3; as DNA is missing, the TRBD1 call by TCRdb cannot be tested. The CDR3 contains 13 residues. This chain's CDR3 is CASSHSGDDTQYF.

V gene TRBV7-3 combines with J gene TRBJ2-5; TCRdb gives TRBD1 as the D gene, but with no DNA this cannot be confirmed. This CDR3 comprises 15 residues. Germline V lookup: CDR1 SGHTA, CDR2 FQGTGA. CDR3 in amino acids: CASSLTQGRGETQYF.

The chain uses TRBV6-5 and TRBJ2-3; without DNA, the TCRdb call of TRBD1 cannot be checked. This CDR3 region has 15 residues. The germline V gene encodes CDR1 MNHEY and CDR2 SVGAGI. The CDR3 protein is CASSTGTTSTDTQYF.

The genes are TRBV7-3 and TRBJ2-1. Looked up from germline, CDR1 is SGHTA and CDR2 is FQGTGA. CDR3 length: 15 amino acids. The CDR3 is CASSLRQSSYNEQFF.

V gene TRBV20-1 combines with J gene TRBJ2-5; TCRdb returns TRBD2, unconfirmable since there is no DNA. The CDR3 loop spans 16 amino acids. Germline values: CDR1 DFQATT, CDR2 SNEGSKA (reference sequence). CDR3 residues: CSARGRSGEYQETQYF.

CDR3 protein: CASRGGGTDTQYF. J is TRBJ2-3 and V is TRBV27; absent DNA, TCRdb's TRBD1 call cannot be checked. The CDR3 contains 13 residues. Germline V gene lookup returns CDR1 MNHEY and CDR2 SMNVEV (reference sequence).

The rearrangement links TRBV10-3 to TRBJ2-3; the TCRdb call, TRBD2, lacks DNA for checking. CDR3 length: 15 residues. Germline V gene lookup returns CDR1 ENHRY and CDR2 SYGVKD. The CDR3: CAIGVEGGFTDTQYF.